This TCR beta chain was obtained from a study of T cell responses to AZD1222 COVID-19 vaccine. General study results and limits: Increases in Spike-specific TCR breadth and depth were seen after two AZD1222 doses. Repertoires were obtained solely post-peak T cell response.

TCRdb's copy holds only in-frame clones and misses some; the assay was immunoSEQ multiplex PCR. Among about 50,000 clones listed, around 85% were seen once. This clone is a singleton in its sample. The antigen is not known. Germline assignment: CDR1 LGHNA and CDR2 YSLEER. Trimming left V 0 bases short and J 2 bases short, with 11 bases between. This CDR3 is 15 amino acids long. This sample comprised peripheral blood, obtained on day 0 of MenACWY control vaccination. This clonotype was sampled from an adult in good health. The gene calls are TRBV4-3 and TRBJ2-7; possible D gene TRBD1, 5 bases. CDR3 region: CASSQDPREPYEQYF. Here the CDR3 DNA reads TGCGCCAGCAGCCAAGATCCCAGGGAACCCTACGAGCAGTACTTC.